A selection of T cell receptor beta chains follows, all from one sample in a study of T cells in narcolepsy. The data were produced by immunoSEQ multiplex PCR, yet TCRdb's version contains in-frame clones alone and is incomplete. This table holds around 32,000 clones, around 79% found once. The sequenced sample consisted of CD45RA- memory CD4+ T cells from PBMCs. The receptors were sampled from a human donor with narcolepsy. The conserved cysteine and the conserved F or W are not part of the CDR3 here. The order of the fields is J gene, V gene, CDR3 protein.

>TRBJ1-2|TRBV7-6
ASSLSRGGGYGYT
>TRBJ1-2|TRBV9
ASSLTGTGGRGYT
>TRBJ1-1|TRBV10-2
ASSAQTGGKSEAF
>TRBJ2-1|TRBV29-1
SGLKAGTSGSRF
>TRBJ1-1|TRBV6-5
ASSKGQARTEAF
>TRBJ2-2|TRBV12-5
ASKGTGRTGELF
>-|TRBV18
ASSPGILAGNSYEQY
>TRBJ2-5|TRBV5-1
ASSGGTGGYQETQY
>TRBJ1-6|TRBV30
AWSESDNSPLH
>TRBJ1-6|TRBV27
NPSTRQGPLPLH
>TRBJ2-7|TRBV28
ASSLARQVSYEQY
>TRBJ2-1|TRBV12-5
ASGGEAGLYNEQF
>TRBJ1-1|TRBV6-5
ASTKIGGDTEAF
>TRBJ2-1|TRBV29-1
SGGAGSSYNEQF
>TRBJ1-2|TRBV30
AWSLSRTNYGYT
>TRBJ1-1|TRBV19
ASSPPGGQEVWPEAF
>TRBJ2-7|TRBV29-1
SVEVGAGGNEQY
>TRBJ2-2|TRBV11-2
ASSAHTGELF
>TRBJ2-2|TRBV19
ASTPVARNTGELF
>TRBJ2-2|TRBV21-1
ASSKARRDPRNGELF
>TRBJ2-1|TRBV20-1
SARSLNEQF
>TRBJ1-1|TRBV30
AWTKIKDGNTEAF
>TRBJ2-5|TRBV29-1
SVYRAKETQY
>TRBJ2-3|TRBV6-1
ASSDAGSADTQY
>TRBJ2-3|TRBV29-1
SVGQVTVTDTQY
>TRBJ1-1|TRBV28
ASSPQTGTGRTEAF
>TRBJ2-2|TRBV12-5
ASGINEGGRTGELF
>TRBJ1-1|TRBV28
ASSSRDRGRGNTEAF
>TRBJ2-1|TRBV18
ASSPPGLLGRGGEQF
>TRBJ2-1|TRBV4-3
ASSQDMAGVSGEQF
>TRBJ1-1|TRBV30
AWSPGTANTEAF
>TRBJ2-2|TRBV6-5
ASSYSGQVGFGELF
>TRBJ2-3|TRBV7-9
ASSLLAGGGATDTQY
>TRBJ2-7|TRBV25-1
ASSEFGGREQY
>TRBJ2-3|TRBV9
ASSTRDNTDTQY
>TRBJ2-1|TRBV7-9
ASSLVLAGGNEQF
>TRBJ2-7|TRBV6-5
ASSNRGASYEQY
>TRBJ2-1|TRBV27
ASCKAGDEQF
>TRBJ2-6|TRBV27
ASSLRHGHLSGANVLT
>TRBJ1-2|TRBV4-1
ASSQGQDRPYGYT
>TRBJ1-2|TRBV2
ASSEGTVYGYT
>TRBJ1-5|TRBV6-1
ASGRRDGNQPQH
>TRBJ1-1|TRBV7-9
ASSSADPNTEAF
>TRBJ2-7|TRBV7-2
ASSSARGATYEQY
>TRBJ2-1|TRBV27
ASSPAGLSNEQF
>TRBJ2-5|TRBV29-1
SVGQTYQETQY
>TRBJ1-5|TRBV2
ASRDRTGGNQPQH
>TRBJ1-3|TRBV11-3
ASSLVADTSGNTIY
>TRBJ1-2|TRBV28
ASSLTGGELISRGYT